This T cell receptor (beta chain) derives from a study of cytomegalovirus exposure and HLA in healthy donors. This PCR relied on a set of 60 Vbeta primers and 13 Jbeta primers. Sequencing used immunoSEQ multiplex PCR; TCRdb keeps in-frame clones, though not all of them. The listing records approximately 190,000 clones. Each of the donors was a healthy bone marrow donor. The length of the CDR3 is 13 residues. Germline V lookup: CDR1 LNHDA, CDR2 SQIVND (reference sequence). Trimming took 5 bases from V and 3 from J, leaving 11 bases between them. The V gene is TRBV19, the J gene TRBJ2-7; possibly TRBD1 for D (5 bases). The receptor comes from a boy aged 5-17 years in good health and CMV-seronegative. Input material: PBMCs. CDR3 amino acids: CASSRQGGYEQYF. The CDR3 region has the DNA TGTGCCAGTAGTCGTCAGGGTGGCTACGAGCAGTACTTC.